This paragraph covers one TCR beta chain sequence. Its antigen is unidentified. Losses at the gene ends were 6 bases for V and 4 bases for J; bases not matched to a gene: 5. CDR3 length equals 14 residues. CDR1 LNHDA and CDR2 SQIVND come from the germline V gene (reference sequence). Sequenced by immunoSEQ multiplex PCR; TCRdb stores in-frame clones only, minus some. The table shows tens of thousands of clones, with roughly 88% occurring only once. This sample is drawn from a study of OX40 agonist ivuxolimab in advanced cancers. Whole-study context: Around 40% of patients had received prior checkpoint inhibitor therapy.

Study-wide findings and caveats: Near-lowest levels of clonal expansion characterized partial responders at 0.1-3.0 mg/kg.

Source: CD4+ or CD8+ T cells sorted from blood, taken in a trial of the OX40 agonist ivuxolimab. The chain carries TRBV19 and TRBJ1-1, with TRBD1 identical over 10 bases. The sequence was collected from an adult with an advanced solid tumor such as melanoma, head and neck, liver or kidney cancer. The CDR3 here is CASRAGQGPTEAFF. CDR3 sequence (DNA): TGTGCCAGTAGAGCGGGACAGGGGCCCACTGAAGCTTTCTTT.